The T cell receptor (beta chain) described here comes from a study of blood T cells in healthy people across ages. Study results and limitations: Naive T cell percentage strongly correlated with TCR beta diversity.

Of note for this clonotype: Its matching antigen is unknown.

No fewer than 7 million PBMCs went into each sample. Extraction of total RNA produced a minimum of 5 micrograms from each sample. Then a second PCR, running about 6 to 12 cycles, was carried out with a sample-barcoded 5' primer and a J-beta primer mix. Every single cDNA molecule received a tag from a template-switch adaptor with 12 random nucleotides. TCRdb analysed the 5' RACE reads with MiXCR anew, one entry per CDR3 protein. The data contain nearly 1 million distinct CDR3 sequences, approximately 50% of them singletons. CDR3 length: 13 residues. V was clipped by 10 bases and J by 6 bases; unmatched bases: 10. Germline V gene lookup returns CDR1 LNHDA and CDR2 SQIVND (reference sequence).

The TCR sequence derives from a woman aged 55-70 years in good health. This chain links TRBV19 with TRBJ1-2; the match to TRBD1 covers 8 bases. The sequencing input was blood. The CDR3 nucleotides are TGTGCCACATCATGGACAGGGAGGAATGGCTACACCTTC. Translated, it gives CATSWTGRNGYTF.